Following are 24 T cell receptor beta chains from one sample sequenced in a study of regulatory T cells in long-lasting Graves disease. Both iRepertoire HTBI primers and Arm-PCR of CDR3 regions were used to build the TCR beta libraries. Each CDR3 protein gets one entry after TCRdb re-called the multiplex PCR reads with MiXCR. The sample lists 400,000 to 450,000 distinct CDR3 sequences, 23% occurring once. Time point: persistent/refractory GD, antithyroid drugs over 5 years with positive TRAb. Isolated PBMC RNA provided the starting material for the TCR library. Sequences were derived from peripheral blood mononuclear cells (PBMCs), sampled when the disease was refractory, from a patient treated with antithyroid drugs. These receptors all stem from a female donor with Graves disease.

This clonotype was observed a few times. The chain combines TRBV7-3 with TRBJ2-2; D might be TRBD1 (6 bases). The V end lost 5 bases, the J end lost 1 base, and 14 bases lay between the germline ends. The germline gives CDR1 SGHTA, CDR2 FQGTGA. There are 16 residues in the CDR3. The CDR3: CASSPRTVGNTGELFF. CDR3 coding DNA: TGTGCCAGCAGCCCAAGGACAGTGGGGAACACCGGGGAGCTGTTTTTT.

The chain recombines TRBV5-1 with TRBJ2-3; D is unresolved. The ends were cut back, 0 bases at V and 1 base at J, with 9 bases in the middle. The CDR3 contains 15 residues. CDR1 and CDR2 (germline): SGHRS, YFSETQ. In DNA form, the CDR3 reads TGCGCCAGCAGCTTGGCATCTCCCCGCACAGATACGCAGTATTTT. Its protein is CASSLASPRTDTQYF.

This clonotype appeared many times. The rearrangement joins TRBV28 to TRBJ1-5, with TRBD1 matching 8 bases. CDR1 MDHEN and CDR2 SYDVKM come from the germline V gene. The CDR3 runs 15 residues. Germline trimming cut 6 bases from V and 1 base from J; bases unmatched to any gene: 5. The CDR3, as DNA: TGTGCCAGCAGCCGGCGGACAGGGAGCAATCAGCCCCAGCATTTT. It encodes CASSRRTGSNQPQHF.

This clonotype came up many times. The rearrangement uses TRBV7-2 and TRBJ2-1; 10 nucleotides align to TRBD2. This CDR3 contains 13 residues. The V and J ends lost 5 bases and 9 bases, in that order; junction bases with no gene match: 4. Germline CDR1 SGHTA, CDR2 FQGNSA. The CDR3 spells CASSLGLAVEQFF. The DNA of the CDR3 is TGTGCCAGCAGCCTAGGACTAGCGGTTGAGCAGTTCTTC.

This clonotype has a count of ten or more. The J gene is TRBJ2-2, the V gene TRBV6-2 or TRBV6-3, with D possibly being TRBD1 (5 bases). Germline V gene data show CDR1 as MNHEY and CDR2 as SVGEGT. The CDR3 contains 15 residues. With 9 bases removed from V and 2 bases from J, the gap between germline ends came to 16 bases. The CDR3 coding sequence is TGTGCCAGTATACTTGGGGCGGATAACACCGGGGAGCTGTTTTTT. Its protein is CASILGADNTGELFF.

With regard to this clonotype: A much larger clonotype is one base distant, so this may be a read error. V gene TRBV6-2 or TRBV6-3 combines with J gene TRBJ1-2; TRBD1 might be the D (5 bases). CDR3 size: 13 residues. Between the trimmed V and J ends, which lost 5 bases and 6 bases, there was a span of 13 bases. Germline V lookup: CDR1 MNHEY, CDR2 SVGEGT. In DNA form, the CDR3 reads TGTGCCAGCAGTGAGGGCAGGGTCCATGGCTACACCTTC. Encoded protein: CASSEGRVHGYTF.

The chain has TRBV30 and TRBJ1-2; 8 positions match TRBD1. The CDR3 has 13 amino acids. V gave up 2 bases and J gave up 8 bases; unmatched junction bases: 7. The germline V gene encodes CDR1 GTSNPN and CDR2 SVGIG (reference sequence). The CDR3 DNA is TGTGCCTGGAGTCAGACAGGGGTCGGCGGCTACACCTTC. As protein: CAWSQTGVGGYTF.

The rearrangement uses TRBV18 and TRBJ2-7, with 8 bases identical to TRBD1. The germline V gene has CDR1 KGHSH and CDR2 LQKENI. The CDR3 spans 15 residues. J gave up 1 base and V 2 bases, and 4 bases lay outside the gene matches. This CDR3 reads CASSPRQGNSYEQYF. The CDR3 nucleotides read TGTGCCAGCTCACCAAGACAGGGGAATTCCTACGAGCAGTACTTC.

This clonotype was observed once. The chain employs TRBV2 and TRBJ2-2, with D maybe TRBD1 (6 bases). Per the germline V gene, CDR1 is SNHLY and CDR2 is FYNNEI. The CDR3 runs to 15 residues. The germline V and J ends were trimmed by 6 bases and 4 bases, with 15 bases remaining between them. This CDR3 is CASSPQGRFTGELFF. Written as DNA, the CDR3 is TGTGCCAGCAGCCCACAGGGACGGTTCACCGGGGAGCTGTTTTTT.

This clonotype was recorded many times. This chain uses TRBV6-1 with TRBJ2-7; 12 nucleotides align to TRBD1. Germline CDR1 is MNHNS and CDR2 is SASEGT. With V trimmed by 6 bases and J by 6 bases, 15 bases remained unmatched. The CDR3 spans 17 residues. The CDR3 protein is CASSLYGTGGAGSEQYF. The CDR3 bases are TGTGCCAGCAGCCTATATGGGACAGGGGGCGCGGGTAGCGAGCAGTACTTC.

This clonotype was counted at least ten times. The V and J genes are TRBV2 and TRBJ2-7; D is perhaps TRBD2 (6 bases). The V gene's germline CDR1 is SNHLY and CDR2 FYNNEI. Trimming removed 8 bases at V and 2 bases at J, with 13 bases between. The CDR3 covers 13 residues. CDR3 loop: CASGGVQTYEQYF. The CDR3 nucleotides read TGTGCCAGCGGCGGGGTTCAAACCTACGAGCAGTACTTC.

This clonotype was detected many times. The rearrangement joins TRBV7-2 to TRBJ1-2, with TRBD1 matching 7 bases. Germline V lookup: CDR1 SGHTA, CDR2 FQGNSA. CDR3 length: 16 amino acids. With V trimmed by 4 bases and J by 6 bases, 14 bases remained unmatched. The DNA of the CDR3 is TGTGCCAGCAGCTCGCAGACAGGGAATCTTCAGAATGGCTACACCTTC. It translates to CASSSQTGNLQNGYTF.

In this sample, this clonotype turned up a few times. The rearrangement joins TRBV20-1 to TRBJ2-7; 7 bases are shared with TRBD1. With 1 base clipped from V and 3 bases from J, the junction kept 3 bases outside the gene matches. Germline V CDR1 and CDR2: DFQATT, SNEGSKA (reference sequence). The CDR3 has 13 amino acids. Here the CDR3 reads CSARGQGDYEQYF. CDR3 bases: TGCAGTGCTAGAGGTCAGGGGGACTACGAGCAGTACTTC.

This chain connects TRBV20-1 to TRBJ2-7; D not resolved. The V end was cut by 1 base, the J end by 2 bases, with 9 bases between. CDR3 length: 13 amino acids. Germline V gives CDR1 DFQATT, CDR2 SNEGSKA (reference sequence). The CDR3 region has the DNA TGCAGTGCTAGAGTATTCGGAACCTACGAGCAGTACTTC. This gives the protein CSARVFGTYEQYF.

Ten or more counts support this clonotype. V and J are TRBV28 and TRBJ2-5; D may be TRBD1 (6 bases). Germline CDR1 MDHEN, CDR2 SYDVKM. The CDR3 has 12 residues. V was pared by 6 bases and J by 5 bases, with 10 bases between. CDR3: CASRGGSETQYF. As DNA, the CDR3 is TGTGCCAGCAGAGGGGGTTCGGAGACCCAGTACTTC. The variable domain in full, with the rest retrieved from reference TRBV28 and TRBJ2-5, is DVKVTQSSRYLVKRTGEKVFLECVQDMDHENMFWYRQDPGLGLRLIYFSYDVKMKEKGDIPEGYSVSREKKERFSLILESASTNQTSMYLCASRGGSETQYFGPGTRLLVL.

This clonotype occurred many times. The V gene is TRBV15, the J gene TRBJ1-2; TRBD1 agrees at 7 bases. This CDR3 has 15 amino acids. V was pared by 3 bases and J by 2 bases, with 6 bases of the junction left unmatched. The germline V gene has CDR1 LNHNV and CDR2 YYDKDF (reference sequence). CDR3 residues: CATSRSRGSNYGYTF. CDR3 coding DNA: TGTGCCACCAGCAGGAGCAGGGGGTCCAACTATGGCTACACCTTC.

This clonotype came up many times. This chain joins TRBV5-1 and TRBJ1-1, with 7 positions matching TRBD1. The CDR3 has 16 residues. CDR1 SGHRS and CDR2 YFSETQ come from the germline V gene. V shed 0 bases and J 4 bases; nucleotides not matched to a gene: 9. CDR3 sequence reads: CASSLVGGGKGTEAFF. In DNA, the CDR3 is TGCGCCAGCAGCTTGGTTGGAGGGGGCAAGGGCACTGAAGCTTTCTTT.

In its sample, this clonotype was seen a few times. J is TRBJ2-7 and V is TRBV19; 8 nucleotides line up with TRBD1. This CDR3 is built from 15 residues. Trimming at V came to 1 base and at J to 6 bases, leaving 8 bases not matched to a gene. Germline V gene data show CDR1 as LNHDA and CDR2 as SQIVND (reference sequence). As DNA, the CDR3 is TGTGCCAGTAGTATAGGACAGGGGTTCTTCGGCGAGCAGTACTTC. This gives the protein CASSIGQGFFGEQYF.

CDR3: CSARSLGRTNQPQHF. As DNA, the CDR3 is TGCAGTGCCCGAAGTCTGGGCCGGACGAATCAGCCCCAGCATTTT. The genes are TRBV20-1 and TRBJ1-5, with D uncertain. V was cut by 6 bases and J by 4 bases, with 19 bases left in between. The CDR3 has 15 residues. CDR1 is DFQATT and CDR2 is SNEGSKA in the germline V gene (reference sequence).

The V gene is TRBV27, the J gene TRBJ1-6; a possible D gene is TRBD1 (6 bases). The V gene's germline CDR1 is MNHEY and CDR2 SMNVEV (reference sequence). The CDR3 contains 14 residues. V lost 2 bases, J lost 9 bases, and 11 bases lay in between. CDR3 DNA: TGTGCCAGCAGTTTAAACAGGGTGGGTTCACCCCTCCACTTT. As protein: CASSLNRVGSPLHF.

Here the CDR3 reads CASSQVGRGQYEQYF. CDR3 nucleotide sequence: TGCGCCAGCAGCCAAGTTGGGCGAGGGCAATACGAGCAGTACTTC. This chain joins TRBV4-3 and TRBJ2-7; a possible D gene is TRBD2 (5 bases). The CDR3 covers 15 residues. The V end lost 1 base, the J end lost 4 bases, and 14 bases lay between the germline ends. CDR1 and CDR2 (germline): LGHNA, YSLEER.

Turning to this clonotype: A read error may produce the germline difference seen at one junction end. The CDR3 region has the DNA TGTGCCAACAGTTTGGCGGGTAACTCCTACGAGCAGTACTTC. Residues: CANSLAGNSYEQYF. This chain links TRBV12-3 or TRBV12-4 with TRBJ2-7; possible D gene TRBD2, 5 bases. The CDR3 sequence is 14 residues long.

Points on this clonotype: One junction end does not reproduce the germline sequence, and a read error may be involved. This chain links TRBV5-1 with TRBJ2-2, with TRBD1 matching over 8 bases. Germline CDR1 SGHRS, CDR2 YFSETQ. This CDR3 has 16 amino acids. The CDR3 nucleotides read TGCGCCAGCAGCTGGAAAGGACAGGGCAACACCGGGGAGCTGGTTTTT. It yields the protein CASSWKGQGNTGELVF.

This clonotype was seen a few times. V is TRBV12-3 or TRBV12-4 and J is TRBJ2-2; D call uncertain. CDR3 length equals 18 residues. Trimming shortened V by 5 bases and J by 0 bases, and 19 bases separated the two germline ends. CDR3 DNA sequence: TGTGCCAGCAGTCTAAGGTCGACTCTACAAGCGAACACCGGGGAGCTGTTTTTT. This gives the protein CASSLRSTLQANTGELFF.